This T cell receptor (beta chain) was profiled in a study of T cells in Graves' hyperthyroidism and ophthalmopathy. Notes on the study in general: Classification by a 13 V-J model distinguished ophthalmopathy from stable hyperthyroidism.

TCR beta CDR3 region amplification was performed from RNA transcripts. Primed by the HTBI set, a first-round RT-PCR was run on the TCR CDR3. TCRdb reprocessed the multiplex PCR reads via MiXCR and lists one record per CDR3 protein. The table lists roughly 500,000 distinct CDR3 sequences, 35% to 55% of them singletons. This clonotype was seen many times. Its antigen is not known. The CDR3 totals 15 residues. CDR1 and CDR2 (germline): SGHTA, FQGTGA. V lost 4 bases to trimming and J lost 7 bases; unmatched junction nucleotides: 9. Sequenced sample: peripheral blood or thyroid tissue (not recorded which). The rearrangement joins TRBV7-3 to TRBJ2-2; 7 bases fit TRBD1. The receptor comes from an adult woman with Graves' disease, either hyperthyroidism or ophthalmopathy (not recorded which). CDR3 DNA sequence: TGTGCCAGCAGCTGGGCTAGGGGGCCTGGCGGGGAGCTGTTTTTT. Translation: CASSWARGPGGELFF.